This T cell receptor beta chain originates from a study of T cell responses to AZD1222 COVID-19 vaccine. CDR3 length: 14 amino acids. CDR1 is GTSNPN, CDR2 SVGIG, per germline (reference sequence). V gave up 0 bases and J gave up 0 bases, with 6 bases separating them. The table came from immunoSEQ multiplex PCR; TCRdb's copy has only in-frame clones and leaves some out. Here the sample table reports around 140,000 clones. Sequencing used peripheral blood. V is TRBV30 and J is TRBJ1-3; D not certain. The TCR comes from an adult in good health. The CDR3 DNA is TGTGCCTGGAGTGTTAGGTACTCTGGAAACACCATATATTTT. This codes for CAWSVRYSGNTIYF.